The clone carrying this TCR beta chain was counted only a few times. Other nucleotide sequences in the sample specify the same CDR3. RNA was extracted and reverse transcribed into cDNA as the sequencing template. Only in-frame clones appear in the TCRdb table, and some are missing; sequencing was by immunoSEQ multiplex PCR. The table records fewer than 100,000 clones, around 44% of them present only once. Trimming pared 0 bases from V and 5 bases from J, leaving 5 bases between. This CDR3 has 13 amino acids. Germline-derived CDR1 and CDR2 are SGHTA and FQGNSA. The sample originates from a study of CD8+ T cells in alopecia areata.

The V call is TRBV7-2, the J call TRBJ2-1; D is undetermined. This sequence was found in a human donor with alopecia areata. The sample comprised CD4+ T cells sorted from blood. The CDR3 region has the DNA TGTGCCAGCAGCTTAGCCTCGGACAATGAGCAGTTCTTC. This codes for CASSLASDNEQFF.